The clone carrying this TCR beta chain was observed a handful of times. As yet, its antigen is unknown. MiXCR, run by TCRdb on the reads, gives a single entry per CDR3 protein. The data show some 240,000 distinct CDR3 sequences, over 15% seen once. The record originates from a study of T cell repertoires in cytomegalovirus infection. About the study: Matching HLA type, along with CMV infection, was indicated by public TCR beta signatures.

Whole-study results and caveats: Carriage of CMV together with the relevant HLA was identifiable through cumulative public TCR beta family frequency. HLA-C-restricted CMV-specific TCR beta clonotypes prevailed in the ex vivo response.

V was cut by 1 base and J by 0 bases, with 16 bases left in between. Germline lookup yields CDR1 MNHNS and CDR2 SASEGT. This CDR3 has 17 amino acids. The sequencing input was CD8+ T cells from PBMCs. The chain employs TRBV6-1 and TRBJ2-7; weak D call: TRBD2 (6 bases). The origin of this receptor is a human donor in good health (CMV status not recorded). Some clones in this sample may be carry-over from other donors' samples. The CDR3 loop reads CASSEVVSGLSSYEQYF. CDR3 coding DNA: TGTGCCAGCAGTGAAGTGGTGAGCGGGCTTAGCTCCTACGAGCAGTACTTC.